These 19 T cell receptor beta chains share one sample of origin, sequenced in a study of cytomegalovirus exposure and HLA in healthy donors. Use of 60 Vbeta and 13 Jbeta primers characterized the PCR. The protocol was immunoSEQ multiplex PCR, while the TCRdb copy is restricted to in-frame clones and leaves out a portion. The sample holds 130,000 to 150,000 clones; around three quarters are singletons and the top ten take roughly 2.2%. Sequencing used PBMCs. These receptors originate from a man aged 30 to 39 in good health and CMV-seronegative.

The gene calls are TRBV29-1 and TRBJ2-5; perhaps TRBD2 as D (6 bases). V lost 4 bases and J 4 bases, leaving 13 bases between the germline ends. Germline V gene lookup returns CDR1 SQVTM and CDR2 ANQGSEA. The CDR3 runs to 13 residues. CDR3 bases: TGCAGCGTTGTGTTTAGCGGAAGAGAGACCCAGTACTTC. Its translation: CSVVFSGRETQYF.

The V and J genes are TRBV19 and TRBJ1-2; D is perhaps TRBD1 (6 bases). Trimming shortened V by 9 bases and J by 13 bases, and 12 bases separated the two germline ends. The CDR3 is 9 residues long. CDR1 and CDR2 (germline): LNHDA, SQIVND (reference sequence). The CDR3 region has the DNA TGTGCCAGGAACAGGGTGTGCACCTTC. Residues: CARNRVCTF.

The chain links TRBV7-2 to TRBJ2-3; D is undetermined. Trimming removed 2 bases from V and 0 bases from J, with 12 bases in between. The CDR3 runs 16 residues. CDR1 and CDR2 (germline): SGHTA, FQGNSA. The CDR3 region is CASSLFLRSSTDTQYF. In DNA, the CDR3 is TGTGCCAGCAGCTTATTCCTCCGCAGTAGCACAGATACGCAGTATTTT.

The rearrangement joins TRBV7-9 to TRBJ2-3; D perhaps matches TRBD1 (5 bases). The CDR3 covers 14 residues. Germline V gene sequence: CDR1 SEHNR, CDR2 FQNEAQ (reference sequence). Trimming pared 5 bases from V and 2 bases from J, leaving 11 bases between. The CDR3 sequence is CASSLRQSTDTQYF. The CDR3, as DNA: TGTGCCAGCAGCCTGAGACAGTCCACAGATACGCAGTATTTT.

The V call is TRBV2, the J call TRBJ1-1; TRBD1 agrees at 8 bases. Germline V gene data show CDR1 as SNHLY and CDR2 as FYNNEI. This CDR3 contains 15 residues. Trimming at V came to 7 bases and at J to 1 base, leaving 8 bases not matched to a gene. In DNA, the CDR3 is TGTGCCAGCACCCGACTAGGACAGGGGAACACTGAAGCTTTCTTT. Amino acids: CASTRLGQGNTEAFF.

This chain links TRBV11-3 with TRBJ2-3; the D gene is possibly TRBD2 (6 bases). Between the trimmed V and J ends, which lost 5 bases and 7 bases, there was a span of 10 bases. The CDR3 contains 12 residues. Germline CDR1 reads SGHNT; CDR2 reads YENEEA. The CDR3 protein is CASSREENTQYF. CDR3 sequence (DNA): TGTGCCAGCAGCAGGGAGGAGAATACGCAGTATTTT.

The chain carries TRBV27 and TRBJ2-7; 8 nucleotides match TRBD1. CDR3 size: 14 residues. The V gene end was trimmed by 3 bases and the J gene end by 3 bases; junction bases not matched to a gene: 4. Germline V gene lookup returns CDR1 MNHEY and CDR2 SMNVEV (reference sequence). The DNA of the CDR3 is TGTGCCAGCAGTTTCTCCGGACAGGGCTACGAGCAGTACTTC. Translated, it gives CASSFSGQGYEQYF.

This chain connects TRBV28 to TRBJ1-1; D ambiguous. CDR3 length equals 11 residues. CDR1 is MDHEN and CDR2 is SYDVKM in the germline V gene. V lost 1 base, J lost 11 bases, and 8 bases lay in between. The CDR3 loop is CASSLSRVAFF. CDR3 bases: TGTGCCAGCAGTTTATCCCGCGTGGCTTTCTTT.

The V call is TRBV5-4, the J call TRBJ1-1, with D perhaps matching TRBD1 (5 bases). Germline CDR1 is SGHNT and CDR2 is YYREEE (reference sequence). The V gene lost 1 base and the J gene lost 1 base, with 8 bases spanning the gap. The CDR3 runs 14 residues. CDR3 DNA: TGTGCCAGCAGCTTGAGGACAACGAACACTGAAGCTTTCTTT. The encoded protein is CASSLRTTNTEAFF.

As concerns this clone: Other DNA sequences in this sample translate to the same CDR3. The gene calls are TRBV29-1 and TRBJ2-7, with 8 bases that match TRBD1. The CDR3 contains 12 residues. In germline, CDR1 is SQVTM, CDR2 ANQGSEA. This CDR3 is CSVAQGANEQYF. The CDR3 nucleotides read TGCAGTGTCGCTCAGGGGGCTAACGAGCAGTACTTC.

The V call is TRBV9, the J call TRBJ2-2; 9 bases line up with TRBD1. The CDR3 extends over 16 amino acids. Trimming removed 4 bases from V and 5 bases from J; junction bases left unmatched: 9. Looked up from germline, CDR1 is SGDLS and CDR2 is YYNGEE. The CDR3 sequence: CASSSTTGGLTGELFF. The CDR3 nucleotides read TGTGCCAGCAGCTCCACGACAGGGGGGTTGACCGGGGAGCTGTTTTTT.

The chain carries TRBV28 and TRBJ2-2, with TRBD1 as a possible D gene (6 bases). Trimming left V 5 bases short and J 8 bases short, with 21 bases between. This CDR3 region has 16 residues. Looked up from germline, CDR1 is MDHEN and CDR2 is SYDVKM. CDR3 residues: CASSTGLWILTGELFF. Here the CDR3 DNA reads TGTGCCAGCAGTACAGGGTTGTGGATCCTAACTGGGGAGCTGTTTTTT.

CDR3 sequence: CASSQVTSGGYEQYF. The DNA for the CDR3 is TGTGCCAGCAGCCAAGTTACAAGCGGGGGATACGAGCAGTACTTC. The chain has TRBV5-8 and TRBJ2-7; 8 bases fit TRBD2. The CDR3 contains 15 residues. V was pared by 4 bases and J by 4 bases, with 10 bases of the junction left unmatched. CDR1 is SGHTS and CDR2 is YDEGEE in the germline V gene.

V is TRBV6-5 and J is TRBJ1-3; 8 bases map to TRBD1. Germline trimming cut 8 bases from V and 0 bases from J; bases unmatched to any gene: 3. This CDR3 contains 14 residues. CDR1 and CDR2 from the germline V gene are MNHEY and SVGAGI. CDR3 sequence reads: CASWDRNSGNTIYF. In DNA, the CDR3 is TGTGCCAGCTGGGACAGGAACTCTGGAAACACCATATATTTT.

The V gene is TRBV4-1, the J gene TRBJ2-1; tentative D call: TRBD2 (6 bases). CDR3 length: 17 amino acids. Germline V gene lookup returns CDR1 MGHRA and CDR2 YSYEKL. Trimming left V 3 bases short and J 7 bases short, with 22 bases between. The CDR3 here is CASSHPERAGTGNEQFF. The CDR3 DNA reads TGCGCCAGCAGCCACCCCGAGCGGGCTGGGACGGGAAATGAGCAGTTCTTC.

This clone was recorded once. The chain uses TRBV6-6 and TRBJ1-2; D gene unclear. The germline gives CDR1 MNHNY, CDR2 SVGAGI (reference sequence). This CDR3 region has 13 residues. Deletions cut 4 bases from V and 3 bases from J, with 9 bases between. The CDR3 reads CASSSGRYYGYTF. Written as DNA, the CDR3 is TGTGCCAGCAGTTCGGGGAGATACTATGGCTACACCTTC.

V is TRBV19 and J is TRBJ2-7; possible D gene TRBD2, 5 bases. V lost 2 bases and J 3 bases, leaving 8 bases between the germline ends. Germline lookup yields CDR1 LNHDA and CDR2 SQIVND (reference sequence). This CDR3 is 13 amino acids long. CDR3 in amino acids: CASSINGDYEQYF. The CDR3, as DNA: TGTGCCAGTAGTATAAACGGGGACTACGAGCAGTACTTC.

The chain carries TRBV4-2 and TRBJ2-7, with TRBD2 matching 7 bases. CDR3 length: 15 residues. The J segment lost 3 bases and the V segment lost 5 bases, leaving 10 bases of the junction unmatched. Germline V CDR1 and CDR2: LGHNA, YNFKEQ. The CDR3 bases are TGTGCCAGCAGCGAACCGGGACTAACCCACTACGAGCAGTACTTC. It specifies CASSEPGLTHYEQYF.

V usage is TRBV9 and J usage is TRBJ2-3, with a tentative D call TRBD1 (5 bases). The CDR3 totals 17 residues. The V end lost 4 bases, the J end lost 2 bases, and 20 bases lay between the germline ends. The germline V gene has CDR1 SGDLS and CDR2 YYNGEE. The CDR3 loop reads CASSPRSPAGYTDTQYF. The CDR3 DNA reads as TGTGCCAGCAGCCCCCGGTCCCCCGCAGGGTACACAGATACGCAGTATTTT.